A single sample is the source of the 18 T cell receptor beta chains below, sequenced in a study of T cells after yellow fever vaccination. One entry per CDR3 protein, called by TCRdb with MiXCR from the 5' RACE reads. The top ten hold 17% of the sample, which has 450,000 to 600,000 distinct CDR3 sequences, 17% seen once. The material was PBMCs, obtained about 5 days after the first yellow fever vaccination. These receptors came from a man aged 18 to 30 who received the YFV17D yellow fever vaccine.

This chain joins TRBV5-6 and TRBJ1-1; D not certain. The CDR3 is made up of 14 amino acids. Per germline, CDR1 SGHDT and CDR2 YYEEEE. V was clipped by 6 bases and J by 1 base, with 13 bases between them. The CDR3 protein is CASTPGPGNTEAFF. The CDR3 DNA reads TGTGCCAGCACCCCTGGCCCAGGGAACACTGAAGCTTTCTTT. The full variable domain, completed using reference TRBV5-6 and TRBJ1-1, is DAGVTQSPTHLIKTRGQQVTLRCSPKSGHDTVSWYQQALGQGPQFIFQYYEEEERQRGNFPDRFSGHQFPNYSSELNVNALLLGDSALYLCASTPGPGNTEAFFGQGTRLTVV.

This clonotype was seen a handful of times. The chain employs TRBV4-2 and TRBJ2-3; D is possibly TRBD2 (7 bases). CDR3 length: 15 amino acids. Germline CDR1 and CDR2: LGHNA and YNFKEQ. V was shortened by 7 bases and J by 1 base, with 15 bases between the two germline ends. CDR3 in amino acids: CASTKRGGGTDTQYF. The DNA for the CDR3 is TGTGCCAGCACCAAGAGGGGGGGGGGCACAGATACGCAGTATTTT.

The sample holds a few counts of this clonotype. The chain links TRBV14 to TRBJ2-3; D not certain. The germline V gene has CDR1 SGHDN and CDR2 FVKESK. Deletions cut 3 bases from V and 6 bases from J, with 10 bases between. The CDR3 length is 13 residues. The CDR3 DNA is TGTGCCAGCAGCCAGATGCTAGGGGATACGCAGTATTTT. Translating gives CASSQMLGDTQYF. Full variable domain (outside the CDR3, taken from reference TRBV14 and TRBJ2-3): EAGVTQFPSHSVIEKGQTVTLRCDPISGHDNLYWYRRVMGKEIKFLLHFVKESKQDESGMPNNRFLAERTGGTYSTLKVQPAELEDSGVYFCASSQMLGDTQYFGPGTRLTVL.

The rearrangement joins TRBV27 to TRBJ1-6, with 8 bases fitting TRBD1. The V segment lost 5 bases and the J segment 8 bases; nucleotides outside the gene matches: 8. Germline assignment: CDR1 MNHEY and CDR2 SMNVEV (reference sequence). The CDR3 totals 15 residues. CDR3 loop: CASSPMRTGHSPLHF. DNA of the CDR3: TGTGCCAGCAGTCCGATGAGGACAGGGCATTCACCCCTCCACTTT.

The chain has TRBV10-3 and TRBJ2-3; 7 bases line up with TRBD1. The CDR3 loop spans 17 amino acids. Germline V gene sequence: CDR1 ENHRY, CDR2 SYGVKD. V was clipped by 6 bases and J by 5 bases; unmatched bases: 17. CDR3: CAIRTPGQPQSVDTQYF. The CDR3 DNA is TGTGCCATCAGGACCCCGGGACAGCCACAATCAGTAGATACGCAGTATTTT.

This clonotype was detected only a few times. This chain links TRBV6-1 with TRBJ1-6; tentatively, D is TRBD1 (5 bases). V lost 7 bases and J lost 9, with 19 bases in between. The CDR3 loop spans 15 amino acids. Germline lookup yields CDR1 MNHNS and CDR2 SASEGT. The CDR3: CASTPSGGGGSPLHF. The CDR3 region has the DNA TGTGCCAGCACCCCTTCCGGGGGAGGCGGTTCACCCCTCCACTTT.

This clonotype was seen more than once but under ten times. The rearrangement joins TRBV11-2 to TRBJ1-6; unclear D gene. The CDR3 contains 14 residues. V was cut by 8 bases and J by 10 bases, with 18 bases left in between. Germline CDR1 and CDR2: SGHAT and FQNNGV. CDR3 region: CASRPWAGLSPLHF. The CDR3 nucleotides are TGTGCCAGCCGGCCTTGGGCAGGACTCTCACCCCTCCACTTT.

This clonotype has more than one count but fewer than ten. J is TRBJ2-7 and V is TRBV18; a possible D gene is TRBD2 (6 bases). Germline lookup yields CDR1 KGHSH and CDR2 LQKENI. Deletions cut 4 bases from V and 1 base from J, with 11 bases between. This CDR3 comprises 14 residues. CDR3 DNA sequence: TGTGCCAGCTCACGGGGGGAAGGGTCCTACGAGCAGTACTTC. Protein sequence: CASSRGEGSYEQYF.

This sequence joins TRBV29-1 and TRBJ2-1; D unclear. Germline V CDR1 and CDR2: SQVTM, ANQGSEA. The CDR3 spans 12 residues. The V end was cut by 6 bases, the J end by 4 bases, with 10 bases between. Here the CDR3 reads CSVADGYNEQFF. In nucleotides, the CDR3 is TGCAGCGTCGCCGACGGTTACAATGAGCAGTTCTTC.

The chain is built from TRBV4-1 and TRBJ2-1, with D hard to call. This CDR3 region has 12 residues. The germline V and J ends were trimmed by 2 bases and 7 bases, with 6 bases remaining between them. Germline assignment: CDR1 MGHRA and CDR2 YSYEKL. The CDR3 DNA reads as TGCGCCAGCAGCCAATCAAGGAATGAGCAGTTCTTC. Protein sequence: CASSQSRNEQFF.

This clonotype was found a few times. The chain carries TRBV4-1 and TRBJ2-5; a weak D match, TRBD1 (7 bases). Trimming stripped 5 bases from V and 5 bases from J, with 24 bases between. The germline CDR1 and CDR2 sequences are MGHRA and YSYEKL. This CDR3 spans 17 amino acids. CDR3 nucleotides: TGCGCCAGCAGCTCCAGGGGGACTCTTGAGGGCGAGGAGACCCAGTACTTC. Amino acid sequence: CASSSRGTLEGEETQYF.

Ten or more counts support this clonotype. CDR3 amino acids: CAWSRGLAGGTDTQYF. In DNA, the CDR3 is TGTGCCTGGAGTCGAGGACTAGCGGGGGGCACAGATACGCAGTATTTT. The V gene is TRBV30, the J gene TRBJ2-3, with 13 bases lining up with TRBD2. The germline V gene encodes CDR1 GTSNPN and CDR2 SVGIG (reference sequence). The CDR3 runs 16 residues. With 2 bases clipped from V and 1 base from J, the junction kept 3 bases outside the gene matches.

The J gene is TRBJ1-6, the V gene TRBV27; D possibly corresponds to TRBD1 (6 bases). V was pared by 5 bases and J by 6 bases, with 14 bases between. The CDR3 is 15 residues long. Germline V gene sequence: CDR1 MNHEY, CDR2 SMNVEV (reference sequence). The CDR3 sequence: CASSRQATANSPLHF. CDR3 DNA sequence: TGTGCCAGCAGTCGACAGGCTACTGCTAATTCACCCCTCCACTTT.

This chain uses TRBV12-3 or TRBV12-4 with TRBJ2-7; D assignment may be TRBD1 or TRBD2 (5 bases each). The CDR3 runs 16 residues. The V end was cut by 6 bases, the J end by 4 bases, with 22 bases between. The CDR3 DNA reads TGTGCCAGCAGCCTTACGGGACCCCCATCTTGGTACGAGCAGTACGTC. This encodes CASSLTGPPSWYEQYV.

The chain employs TRBV12-3 or TRBV12-4 and TRBJ2-5; 8 positions match TRBD1. J was trimmed by 7 bases and V by 6 bases; bases with no gene match: 10. The CDR3 has 14 amino acids. CDR3 DNA sequence: TGTGCCAGCAGCCCCGGACAGGGAATTTTGACCCAGTACTTC. It codes for CASSPGQGILTQYF.

In its sample, this clonotype was seen a few times. The V gene is TRBV29-1, the J gene TRBJ1-4; TRBD1 matches 8 bases. The CDR3 loop spans 16 amino acids. The V and J ends lost 0 bases and 7 bases, in that order; junction bases with no gene match: 10. Germline loops: CDR1 SQVTM, CDR2 ANQGSEA. CDR3: CSVEDLPRQGSEKLFF. DNA for the CDR3: TGCAGCGTTGAAGATCTTCCCCGACAGGGGAGTGAAAAACTGTTTTTT.

A few counts support this clonotype. The chain employs TRBV4-1 and TRBJ2-2, with D maybe TRBD1 (6 bases). Germline values: CDR1 MGHRA, CDR2 YSYEKL. The CDR3 contains 17 residues. V lost 0 bases to trimming and J lost 6 bases, with 17 bases between them. The CDR3 nucleotides are TGCGCCAGCAGCCAAGATCGATCGACAGGCAGGGCCGGGGAGCTGTTTTTT. Translation: CASSQDRSTGRAGELFF.

The chain joins TRBV5-1 to TRBJ1-2, with TRBD1 matching over 9 bases. Germline V gene sequence: CDR1 SGHRS, CDR2 YFSETQ. V shed 0 bases, J shed 7 bases, and the junction held 10 bases outside the gene matches. The CDR3 is 16 residues long. In nucleotides, the CDR3 is TGCGCCAGCAGCTTGGAACTGGGACAGGGAGCTGTTGGCTACACCTTC. Its translation is CASSLELGQGAVGYTF.